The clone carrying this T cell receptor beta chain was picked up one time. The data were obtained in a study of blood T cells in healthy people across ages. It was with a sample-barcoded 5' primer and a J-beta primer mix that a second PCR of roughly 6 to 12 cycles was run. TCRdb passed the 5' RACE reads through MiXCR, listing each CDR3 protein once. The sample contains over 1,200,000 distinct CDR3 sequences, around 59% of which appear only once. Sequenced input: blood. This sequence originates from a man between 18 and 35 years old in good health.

The chain's CDR3 is CASSLSSLAGGPIPVDTGELFF. The CDR3 bases are TGTGCCAGCAGTTTATCGTCGCTAGCGGGAGGTCCTATCCCGGTGGACACCGGGGAGCTGTTTTTT. The V and J genes are TRBV27 and TRBJ2-2; TRBD2 aligns across 11 bases. CDR1 is MNHEY and CDR2 is SMNVEV in the germline V gene (reference sequence). V gave up 0 bases and J gave up 3 bases; unmatched junction bases: 18. There are 22 residues in the CDR3.